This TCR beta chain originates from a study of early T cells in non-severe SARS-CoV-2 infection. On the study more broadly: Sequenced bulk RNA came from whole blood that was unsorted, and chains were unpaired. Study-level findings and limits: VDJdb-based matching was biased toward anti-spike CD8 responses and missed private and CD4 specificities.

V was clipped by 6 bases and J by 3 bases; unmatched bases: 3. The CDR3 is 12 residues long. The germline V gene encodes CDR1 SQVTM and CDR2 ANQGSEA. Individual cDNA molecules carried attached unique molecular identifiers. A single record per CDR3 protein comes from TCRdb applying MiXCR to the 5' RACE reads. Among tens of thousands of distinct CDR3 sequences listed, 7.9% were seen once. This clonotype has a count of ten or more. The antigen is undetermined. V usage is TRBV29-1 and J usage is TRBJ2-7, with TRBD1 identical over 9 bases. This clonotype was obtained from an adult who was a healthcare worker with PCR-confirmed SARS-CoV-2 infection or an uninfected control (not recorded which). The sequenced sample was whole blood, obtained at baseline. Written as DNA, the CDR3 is TGCAGCGTATCGGACAGGGGCTACGAGCAGTACTTC. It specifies CSVSDRGYEQYF.